The clone carrying this T cell receptor beta chain was seen once. This specimen comes from a study of blood T cell repertoires in COVID-19. The assay was immunoSEQ multiplex PCR, and TCRdb's table has in-frame clones only and misses some. The repertoire holds 250,000 to 350,000 clones, roughly 82% seen once, with roughly 1.6% in the top ten. Per germline, CDR1 SGHVS and CDR2 FQNEAQ. Trimming took 1 base from V and 9 from J, leaving 13 bases between them. This CDR3 has 14 amino acids. The sequence derives from a woman in her forties or fifties with acute or convalescent COVID-19. Sequenced input: peripheral blood. J is TRBJ2-4 and V is TRBV7-8, with a possible D match to TRBD2 (6 bases). This chain's CDR3 is CASSLEEGKGIQYF. In DNA form, the CDR3 reads TGTGCCAGCAGCTTAGAGGAGGGGAAGGGCATTCAGTACTTC.